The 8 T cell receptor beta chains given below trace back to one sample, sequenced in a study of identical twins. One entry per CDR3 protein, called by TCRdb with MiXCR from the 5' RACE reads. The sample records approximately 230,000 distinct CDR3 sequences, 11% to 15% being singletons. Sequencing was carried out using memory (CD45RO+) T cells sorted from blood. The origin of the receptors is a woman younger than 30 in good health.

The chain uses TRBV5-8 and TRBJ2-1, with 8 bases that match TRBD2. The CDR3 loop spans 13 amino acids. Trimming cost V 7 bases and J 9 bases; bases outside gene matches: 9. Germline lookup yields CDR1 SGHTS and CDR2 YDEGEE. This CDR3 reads CASPSRGGIEQFF. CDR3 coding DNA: TGTGCCAGCCCGTCCCGGGGGGGAATTGAGCAGTTCTTC.

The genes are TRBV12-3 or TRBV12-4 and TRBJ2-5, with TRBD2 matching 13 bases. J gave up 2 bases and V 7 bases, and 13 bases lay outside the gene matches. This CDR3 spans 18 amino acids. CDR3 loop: CASTPGTSGVLLQETQYF. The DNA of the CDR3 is TGTGCCAGCACCCCTGGGACTAGCGGGGTCTTACTTCAAGAGACCCAGTACTTC.

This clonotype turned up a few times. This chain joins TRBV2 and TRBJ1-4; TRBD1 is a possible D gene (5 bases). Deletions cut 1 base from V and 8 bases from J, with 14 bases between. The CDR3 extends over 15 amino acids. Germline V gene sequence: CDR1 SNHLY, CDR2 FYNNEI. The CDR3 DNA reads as TGTGCCAGCAGTGAAGGGTGGCAGGGCTACGAAAAACTGTTTTTT. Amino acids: CASSEGWQGYEKLFF.

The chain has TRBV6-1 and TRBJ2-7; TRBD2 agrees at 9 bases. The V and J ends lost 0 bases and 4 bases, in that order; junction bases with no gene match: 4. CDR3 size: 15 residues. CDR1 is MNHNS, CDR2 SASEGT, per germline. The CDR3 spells CASSEAIAGVYEQYF. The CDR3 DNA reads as TGTGCCAGCAGTGAAGCTATAGCGGGAGTTTACGAGCAGTACTTC.

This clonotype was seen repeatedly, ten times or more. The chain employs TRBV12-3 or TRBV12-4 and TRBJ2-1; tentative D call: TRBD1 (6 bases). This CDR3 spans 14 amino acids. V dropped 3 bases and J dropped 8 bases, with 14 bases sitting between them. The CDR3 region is CASSFRGQHYEQFF. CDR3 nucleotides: TGTGCCAGCAGTTTCAGGGGACAACACTATGAGCAGTTCTTC.

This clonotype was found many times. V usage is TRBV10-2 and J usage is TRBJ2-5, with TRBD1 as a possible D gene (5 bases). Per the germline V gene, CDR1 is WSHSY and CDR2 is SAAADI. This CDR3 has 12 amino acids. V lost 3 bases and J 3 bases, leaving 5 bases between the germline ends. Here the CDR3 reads CASSDREETQYF. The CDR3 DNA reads TGCGCCAGCAGTGACAGGGAAGAGACCCAGTACTTC.

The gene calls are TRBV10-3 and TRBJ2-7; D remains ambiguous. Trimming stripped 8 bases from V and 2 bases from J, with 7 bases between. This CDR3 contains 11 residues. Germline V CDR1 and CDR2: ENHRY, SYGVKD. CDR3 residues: CAIQDTYEQYF. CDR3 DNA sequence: TGTGCCATCCAAGACACCTACGAGCAGTACTTC.

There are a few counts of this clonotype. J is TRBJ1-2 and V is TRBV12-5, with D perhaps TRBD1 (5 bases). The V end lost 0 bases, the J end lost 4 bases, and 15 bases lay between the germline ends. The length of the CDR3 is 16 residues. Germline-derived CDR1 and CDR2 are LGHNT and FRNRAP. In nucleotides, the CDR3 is TGTGCTAGTGGTTTGGTACCGGGGCAGGTGAGCTATGGCTACACCTTC. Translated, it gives CASGLVPGQVSYGYTF.